This entry lists 2 T cell receptor beta chains sequenced from one sample in a study of T cells expressing NK-cell markers. TCRdb reprocessed the 5' RACE reads and keeps a single row for each CDR3 protein, giving no DNA. This table holds roughly 450,000 distinct CDR3 sequences. The sample consisted of blood T cells: a sorted CD56 or NKG2C T cell subset, CD4+ or CD8+ T cells, or bulk PBMC T cells (not recorded which). The receptors here all came from a woman aged 45-60 years in good health.

The chain combines TRBV25-1 with TRBJ2-1; TCRdb's D call, TRBD1, is unchecked because there is no DNA. The CDR3 covers 15 residues. Looked up from germline, CDR1 is MGHDK and CDR2 is SYGVNS. The CDR3 loop reads CASSSAGPPINEQFF.

V and J are TRBV2 and TRBJ2-3. Germline values: CDR1 SNHLY, CDR2 FYNNEI. This CDR3 region has 14 residues. This CDR3 is CASRRLSRTDTQYF.